This entry features one T cell receptor beta chain sequence. Its antigen target is currently unknown. Per-base quality was not reported, and no clone a single base away is much larger than it. Each collaborating institution followed its own protocols to collect whole blood in K2EDTA tubes. Collaborator samples were shipped for TCRbeta analysis as frozen whole blood, isolated PBMCs, or DNA extracted from either sample type. This record belongs to a study of blood T cell repertoires in COVID-19 (dated by TCRdb to about 2020). Looking at the study overall: The collaborator samples originated in the United States, Italy and Spain and spanned the acute and convalescent phases of COVID-19. The material from the prospective study consisted of cDNA or gDNA derived from T cells, B-cell-depleted T cells, or PBMCs. The dataset comprised deeply sampled blood TCRbeta repertoires from subjects exposed to, actively infected with, or recovered from COVID-19. A freely available public database, intended as a resource for researchers studying the immune response to SARS-CoV-2, is where the repertoires were released. Samples came from the ongoing ImmuneRACE study (first 160 participants) plus 1,254 subjects from 6 global collaborators. Nearly every sample came with metadata listing a de-identified subject ID, COVID-19 status, age in years and sex. HLA class I and class II types, where available, came from metadata supplied by the sample provider rather than from assay-based typing. The research as a whole found: Clinical and demographic metadata were provided uncurated, with the amount varying by source and participant.

The immunoSEQ Assay, a bias-controlled multiplex PCR, was used to amplify TCRbeta CDR3 regions from genomic DNA. The paper's processing steps were these. The number of nucleated cells in each sample was estimated from the amplification of reference gene primers within the assay. To quantify the absolute abundance of each unique TCRbeta CDR3 rearrangement, sequence reads were collapsed and filtered. For each sample, productive Simpson clonality was calculated by taking the square root of Simpson's diversity index across productive rearrangements. TCRdb holds this immuneACCESS table with in-frame rearrangements only. Some clones are missing; in checked studies, unresolved V genes explain under half, and the rest has no known cause. That table is the source of V, J and clone size, and D and trimming were worked out from the DNA. Across this sample there are approximately 70,000 clones, with roughly 90% seen only once. The ten largest clones represent approximately 2.5% of the sample.

Material: peripheral blood. The sequence was obtained from a human donor in a cohort sampled during active COVID-19.

The CDR3 corresponds to CASSSQRGGYNEQFF. The DNA reads TGTGCCAGCAGTTCGCAGCGGGGGGGTTACAATGAGCAGTTCTTC. In this chain, TRBV5-4 is recombined with TRBJ2-1; the central 10 bases match TRBD2. Sequences SGHNT (CDR1) and YYREEE (CDR2) are obtained from the germline V gene (reference sequence). Reading from cysteine to phenylalanine, the CDR3 counts 15 amino acids. The entry retains the CDR3 DNA only, 45 bases that are in frame from base 1. From V the trimming removes 5 bases and from J it removes 4 bases, while the gene matches leave 6 bases of the junction unaccounted for.